This T cell receptor (beta chain) was sequenced for a study of T cells after posttransplantation cyclophosphamide. General study results and limits: Blood and skin or GI T cell repertoires showed limited TRB overlap. Recipient CMV seropositivity and CMV reactivation strongly tracked TRB clonality. Donor-recipient repertoire similarity was low at 1-2 months, rising over year one.

Germline-derived CDR1 and CDR2 are MGHDK and SYGVNS. V gave up 2 bases and J gave up 5 bases, with 15 bases separating them. CDR3 length equals 15 residues. Worth noting for this clone: What it binds is unknown.

TCRdb's table, derived via immunoSEQ multiplex PCR, lists solely in-frame clones and lacks some. The sample lists 9,000 to 10,000 clones, roughly 80% occurring once. Cyclophosphamide on days +3 and +4 followed busulfan-fludarabine conditioning and a marrow graft. The chain joins TRBV25-1 to TRBJ2-5, with TRBD1 as a possible D gene (6 bases). The material sequenced was PBMCs, taken approximately 2,000 days after a stem cell transplant with posttransplant cyclophosphamide. This TCR was recovered from a female patient aged 40-50 years who received an allogeneic stem cell transplant from a related donor, was CMV-positive, and had no GVHD. Some T cells may have come from the graft donor. The CDR3 DNA is TGTGCCAGCAGTGAACGACAGGCGAGCTCGGAGACCCAGTACTTC. Translated: CASSERQASSETQYF.